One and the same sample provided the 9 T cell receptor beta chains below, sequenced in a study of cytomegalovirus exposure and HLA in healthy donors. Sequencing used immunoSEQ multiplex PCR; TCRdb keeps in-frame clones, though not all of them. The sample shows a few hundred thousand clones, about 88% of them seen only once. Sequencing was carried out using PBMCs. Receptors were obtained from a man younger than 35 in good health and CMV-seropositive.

The CDR3: CASRAGEGGYTF. CDR3 sequence (DNA): TGTGCCAGCAGAGCGGGGGAGGGCGGCTACACCTTC. The rearrangement uses TRBV6-5 and TRBJ1-2, with D possibly TRBD1 on 5 matching bases. Looked up from germline, CDR1 is MNHEY and CDR2 is SVGAGI. This CDR3 region has 12 residues. Trimming pared 6 bases from V and 8 bases from J, leaving 13 bases between.

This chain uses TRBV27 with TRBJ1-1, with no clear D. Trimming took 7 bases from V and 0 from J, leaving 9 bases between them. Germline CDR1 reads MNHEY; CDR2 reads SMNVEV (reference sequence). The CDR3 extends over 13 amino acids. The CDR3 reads CASTLGLNTEAFF. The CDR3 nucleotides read TGTGCCAGCACCCTGGGGTTGAACACTGAAGCTTTCTTT.

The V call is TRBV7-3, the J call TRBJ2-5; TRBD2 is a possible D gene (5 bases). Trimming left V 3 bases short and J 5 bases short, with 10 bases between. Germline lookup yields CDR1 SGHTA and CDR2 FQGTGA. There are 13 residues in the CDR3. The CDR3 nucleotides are TGTGCCAGCAGCTTGGAGGTCGGGGAGACCCAGTACTTC. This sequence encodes CASSLEVGETQYF.

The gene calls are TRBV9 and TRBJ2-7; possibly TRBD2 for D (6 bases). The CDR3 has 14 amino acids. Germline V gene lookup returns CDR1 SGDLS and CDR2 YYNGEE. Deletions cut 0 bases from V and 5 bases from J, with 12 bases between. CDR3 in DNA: TGTGCCAGCAGCGTAGGGGTAGCGGCCCACGAGCAGTACTTC. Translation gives CASSVGVAAHEQYF.

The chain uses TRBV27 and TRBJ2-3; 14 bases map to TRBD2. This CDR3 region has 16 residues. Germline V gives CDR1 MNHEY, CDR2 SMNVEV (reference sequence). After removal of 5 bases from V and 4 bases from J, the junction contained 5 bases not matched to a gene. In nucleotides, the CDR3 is TGTGCCAGCAGTAGCCCGGGACTAGCGGGAGCAGATACGCAGTATTTT. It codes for CASSSPGLAGADTQYF.

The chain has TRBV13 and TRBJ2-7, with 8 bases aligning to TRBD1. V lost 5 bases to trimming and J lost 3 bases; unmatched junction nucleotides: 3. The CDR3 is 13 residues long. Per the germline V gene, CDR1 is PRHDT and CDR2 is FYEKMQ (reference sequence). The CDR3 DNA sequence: TGTGCCAGCAGCCGCGACAGGGGCTACGAGCAGTACTTC. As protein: CASSRDRGYEQYF.

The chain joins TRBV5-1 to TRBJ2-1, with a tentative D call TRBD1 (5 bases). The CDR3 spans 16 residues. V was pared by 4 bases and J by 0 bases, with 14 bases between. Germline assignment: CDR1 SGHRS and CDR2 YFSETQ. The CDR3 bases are TGCGCCAGCAGCCCGCGGACACGGAGCTCCTACAATGAGCAGTTCTTC. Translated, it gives CASSPRTRSSYNEQFF.

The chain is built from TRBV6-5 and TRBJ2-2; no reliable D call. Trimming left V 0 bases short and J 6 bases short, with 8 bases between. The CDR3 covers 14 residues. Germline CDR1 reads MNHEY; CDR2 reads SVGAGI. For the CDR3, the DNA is TGTGCCAGCAGTTACTCGACCGGACCCGGGGAGCTGTTTTTT. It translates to CASSYSTGPGELFF.

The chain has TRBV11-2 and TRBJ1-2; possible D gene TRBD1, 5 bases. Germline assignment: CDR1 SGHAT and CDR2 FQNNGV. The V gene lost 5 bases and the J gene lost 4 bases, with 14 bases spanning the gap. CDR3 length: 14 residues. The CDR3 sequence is CASSIGRDGYGYTF. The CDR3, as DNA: TGTGCCAGCAGCATCGGCAGGGATGGCTATGGCTACACCTTC.